These 19 T cell receptor beta chains were sequenced from one sample in a study of regulatory T cells in long-lasting Graves disease. Time point noted: newly diagnosed GD, antithyroid drugs for less than 3 months. Construction of the TCR library relied on RNA isolated from PBMCs. CDR3 regions were amplified by Arm-PCR using iRepertoire HTBI primers to build TCR beta libraries. Using its own MiXCR run on the multiplex PCR reads, TCRdb lists one record per CDR3 protein. The data contain about 240,000 distinct CDR3 sequences, 20% of them seen just once; the ten biggest clones take up around 14%. Sequencing used peripheral blood mononuclear cells (PBMCs), obtained at new diagnosis, from a patient treated with antithyroid drugs. The receptors stem from a female donor with Graves disease.

This clonotype was counted only a few times. The chain recombines TRBV15 with TRBJ2-5; 13 bases match TRBD2. Germline V gene lookup returns CDR1 LNHNV and CDR2 YYDKDF (reference sequence). J was trimmed by 2 bases and V by 1 base; bases with no gene match: 4. The CDR3 spans 17 residues. CDR3: CATSRGGTSGEQETQYF. The CDR3 DNA is TGTGCCACCAGCAGAGGGGGGACTAGCGGGGAGCAAGAGACCCAGTACTTC.

In regard to this clonotype: With a much larger clone just one base away, this may be a read error. This chain links TRBV6-2 or TRBV6-3 with TRBJ1-5, with a tentative D call TRBD1 (5 bases). With 7 bases removed from V and 8 bases from J, the gap between germline ends came to 18 bases. Germline CDR1 and CDR2: MNHEY and SVGEGT. The CDR3 is 14 residues long. Written as DNA, the CDR3 is TGTGCCAGCACCGCCCCAGGGAGCGGCGAGCCCCAGCATTTT. It yields the protein CASTAPGSGEPQHF.

Remarks on this clonotype: A far larger clone lies a single base away; this is likely a read error. The J gene is TRBJ2-1, the V gene TRBV7-8, with 7 bases identical to TRBD1. Looked up from germline, CDR1 is SGHVS and CDR2 is FQNEAQ. The CDR3 is made up of 16 amino acids. This CDR3 is CASSLRGTAPYNEQSF. CDR3 in DNA: TGTGCCAGCAGCCTAAGGGGGACAGCGCCCTACAATGAGCAGTCCTTC. The whole variable domain, remainder taken from reference TRBV7-8 and TRBJ2-1, is GAGVSQSPRYKVAKRGQDVALRCDPISGHVSLFWYQQALGQGPEFLTYFQNEAQLDKSGLPSDRFFAERPEGSVSTLKIQRTQQEDSAVYLCASSLRGTAPYNEQSFGPGTRLTVL.

The chain links TRBV2 to TRBJ2-1; 15 nucleotides line up with TRBD2. The CDR3 totals 16 residues. J was trimmed by 15 bases and V by 4 bases; bases with no gene match: 13. Germline V CDR1 and CDR2: SNHLY, FYNNEI. The CDR3 region has the DNA TGTGCCAGCAGTGTAGGACTAGCGGGAGGGCCCGGTGTTGGGTTCTTC. Translating gives CASSVGLAGGPGVGFF.

This clonotype was recorded at least ten times. The rearrangement uses TRBV18 and TRBJ1-1; D gene unclear. The germline CDR1 and CDR2 sequences are KGHSH and LQKENI. V was trimmed by 0 bases and J by 6 bases, leaving 8 bases between them. The CDR3 runs to 13 residues. CDR3 amino acids: CASSPPGWPEAFF. As DNA, the CDR3 is TGTGCCAGCTCACCACCGGGGTGGCCTGAAGCTTTCTTT. Drawing the rest from reference TRBV18 and TRBJ1-1, the complete variable domain is NAGVMQNPRHLVRRRGQEARLRCSPMKGHSHVYWYRQLPEEGLKFMVYLQKENIIDESGMPKERFSAEFPKEGPSILRIQQVVRGDSAAYFCASSPPGWPEAFFGQGTRLTVV.

This clonotype was counted ten times or more. V gene TRBV6-1 combines with J gene TRBJ1-3; D gene uncertain. This CDR3 has 15 residues. CDR1 and CDR2 (germline): MNHNS, SASEGT. V was trimmed by 5 bases and J by 0 bases, leaving 11 bases between them. The CDR3 sequence is CASSQSRTSGNTIYF. In DNA form, the CDR3 reads TGTGCCAGCAGTCAATCACGGACCTCTGGAAACACCATATATTTT.

This clonotype has ten or more counts. The gene calls are TRBV2 and TRBJ1-6, with D maybe TRBD1 (5 bases). CDR3 length: 15 residues. V lost 6 bases to trimming and J lost 9 bases, with 18 bases between them. Germline V gene sequence: CDR1 SNHLY, CDR2 FYNNEI. The CDR3 loop reads CASRKLGLGASPLHF. The CDR3 DNA sequence: TGTGCCAGCAGGAAGCTAGGGCTAGGGGCTTCACCCCTCCACTTT.

The table lists this clonotype with many counts. The chain uses TRBV7-2 and TRBJ2-1; 11 bases match TRBD1. The CDR3 is 16 residues long. Trimming cost V 4 bases and J 6 bases; bases outside gene matches: 8. Looked up from germline, CDR1 is SGHTA and CDR2 is FQGNSA. The DNA for the CDR3 is TGTGCCAGCAGCTCCCGAGGGACAGGGGGAATCAATGAGCAGTTCTTC. This encodes CASSSRGTGGINEQFF.

J is TRBJ1-1 and V is TRBV12-3 or TRBV12-4; D gene unclear. The CDR3 is 12 amino acids. Trimming removed 3 bases from V and 6 bases from J, with 8 bases in between. The CDR3 here is CASSFRRSEAFF. In DNA, the CDR3 is TGTGCCAGCAGTTTCCGACGGTCTGAAGCTTTCTTT.

This clonotype was observed a handful of times. This chain links TRBV10-1 with TRBJ1-4, with 7 bases identical to TRBD1. CDR1 is WNHNN, CDR2 SYGVQD, per germline (reference sequence). Trimming removed 3 bases from V and 5 bases from J; junction bases left unmatched: 0. The CDR3 sequence is 13 residues long. The CDR3 bases are TGCGCCAGCAGTGACAGGGGGAATGAAAAACTGTTTTTT. Protein sequence: CASSDRGNEKLFF.

This clonotype was recorded at least ten times. One end of the junction is discordant with germline, which a read error may explain. The chain is built from TRBV7-2 and TRBJ1-1; the match to TRBD1 covers 8 bases. Per germline, CDR1 SGHTA and CDR2 FQGNSA. This CDR3 is built from 13 residues. CDR3 sequence reads: CASSLDRATEAFF. The CDR3 coding sequence is TGCGCCAGCAGCTTGGACAGGGCCACTGAAGCTTTCTTT.

At least ten counts were recorded for this clonotype. The CDR3 protein is CASSPRLAGGDEQYF. The CDR3 region has the DNA TGTGCCAGCTCACCACGTTTAGCGGGAGGGGATGAGCAGTACTTC. The rearrangement joins TRBV18 to TRBJ2-7; 11 bases match TRBD2. With V trimmed by 1 base and J by 7 bases, 6 bases remained unmatched. The germline CDR1 and CDR2 sequences are KGHSH and LQKENI. The CDR3 extends over 15 amino acids.

As regards this clonotype: A much larger clone lies one base from this, so it may be a read error. The chain is built from TRBV14 and TRBJ2-1, with a possible D match to TRBD1 (7 bases). Germline assignment: CDR1 SGHDN and CDR2 FVKESK. The CDR3 consists of 16 residues. The CDR3 nucleotides are TGTGCCAGCACCCAGGGGGGCCAGGGGATCGTCAATGAGCGGTTCTTC. Translation: CASTQGGQGIVNERFF.

This clonotype was counted ten times or more. The chain carries TRBV29-1 and TRBJ1-2; no clear D gene. Trimming took 0 bases from V and 0 from J, leaving 8 bases between them. Germline CDR1 and CDR2: SQVTM and ANQGSEA. The CDR3 is made up of 14 amino acids. The CDR3 is CSVEERGTNYGYTF. CDR3 nucleotides: TGCAGCGTTGAAGAGCGGGGTACTAACTATGGCTACACCTTC.

This clonotype was found many times. The chain couples TRBV5-1 to TRBJ2-1; no clear D gene. The CDR3 sequence is 12 residues long. In germline, CDR1 is SGHRS, CDR2 YFSETQ. Trimming left V 0 bases short and J 7 bases short, with 5 bases between. The CDR3 bases are TGCGCCAGCAGCTTGGTATGGAATGAGCAGTTCTTC. It specifies CASSLVWNEQFF.

This clonotype was seen at least ten times. The gene calls are TRBV6-5 and TRBJ2-5, with TRBD1 matching 10 bases. V gave up 3 bases and J gave up 2 bases; unmatched junction bases: 9. CDR3 length: 17 amino acids. Germline-derived CDR1 and CDR2 are MNHEY and SVGAGI. CDR3 loop: CASSYSPGQGYQETQYF. The CDR3 DNA reads TGTGCCAGCAGTTATTCACCGGGACAGGGGTATCAAGAGACCCAGTACTTC.

In its sample, this clonotype was seen many times. The V gene is TRBV5-1, the J gene TRBJ2-5, with TRBD2 as a possible D gene (5 bases). The germline V gene encodes CDR1 SGHRS and CDR2 YFSETQ. The CDR3 is made up of 15 amino acids. Trimming removed 2 bases at V and 5 bases at J, with 16 bases between. The chain's CDR3 is CASSFNANRGETQYF. CDR3 DNA: TGCGCCAGCAGCTTCAATGCGAACCGGGGTGAGACCCAGTACTTC.

This clonotype showed up many times. The V gene is TRBV29-1, the J gene TRBJ1-2, with 7 nucleotides matching TRBD1. The CDR3 has 11 residues. Germline trimming cut 6 bases from V and 3 bases from J; bases unmatched to any gene: 1. Germline lookup yields CDR1 SQVTM and CDR2 ANQGSEA. The DNA for the CDR3 is TGCAGCGTCACAGGGGACTATGGCTACACCTTC. Protein sequence: CSVTGDYGYTF.

This clonotype was seen ten or more times. The V gene is TRBV28, the J gene TRBJ2-1, with 9 bases identical to TRBD2. The trim removed 5 bases at V and 8 bases at J, leaving 7 bases unmatched. This CDR3 contains 14 residues. The germline CDR1 and CDR2 sequences are MDHEN and SYDVKM. The CDR3 sequence: CASSPSGNTYEQFF. CDR3 coding DNA: TGTGCCAGCAGTCCTAGCGGGAACACGTATGAGCAGTTCTTC.